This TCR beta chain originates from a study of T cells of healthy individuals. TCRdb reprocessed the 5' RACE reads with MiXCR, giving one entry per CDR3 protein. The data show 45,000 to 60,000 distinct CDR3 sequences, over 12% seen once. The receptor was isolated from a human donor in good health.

The DNA of the CDR3 is TGTGCCAGCAGCTCCCTCGGCGGGCTAAGGCCCTACGAGCAGTACTTC. This sequence encodes CASSSLGGLRPYEQYF. The chain has TRBV7-9 and TRBJ2-7; the D gene is possibly TRBD2 (5 bases). With 4 bases removed from V and 2 bases from J, the gap between germline ends came to 18 bases. This CDR3 has 16 residues. The germline gives CDR1 SEHNR, CDR2 FQNEAQ (reference sequence). The full variable domain, its missing parts supplied by reference TRBV7-9 and TRBJ2-7, is DTGVSQNPRHKITKRGQNVTFRCDPISEHNRLYWYRQTLGQGPEFLTYFQNEAQLEKSRLLSDRFSAERPKGSFSTLEIQRTEQGDSAMYLCASSSLGGLRPYEQYFGPGTRLTVT.